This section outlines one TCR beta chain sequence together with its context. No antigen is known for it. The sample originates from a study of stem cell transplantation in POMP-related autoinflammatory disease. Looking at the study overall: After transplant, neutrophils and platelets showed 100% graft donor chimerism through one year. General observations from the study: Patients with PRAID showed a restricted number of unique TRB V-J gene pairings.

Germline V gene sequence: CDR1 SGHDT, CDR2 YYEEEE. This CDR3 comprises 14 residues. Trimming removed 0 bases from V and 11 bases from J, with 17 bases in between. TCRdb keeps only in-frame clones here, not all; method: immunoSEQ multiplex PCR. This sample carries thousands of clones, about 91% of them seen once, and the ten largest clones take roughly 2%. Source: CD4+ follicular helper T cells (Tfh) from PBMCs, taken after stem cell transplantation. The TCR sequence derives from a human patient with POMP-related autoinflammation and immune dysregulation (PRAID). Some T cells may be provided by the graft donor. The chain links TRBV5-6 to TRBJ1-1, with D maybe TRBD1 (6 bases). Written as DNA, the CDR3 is TGTGCCAGCAGCTTGGCCGGGGGGGCAGGTACGGCTTTCTTT. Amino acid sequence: CASSLAGGAGTAFF.